The clone carrying this T cell receptor (beta chain) appeared a few times. As yet, its antigen is unknown. After constant-region reverse-primer amplification, full-length variable regions underwent semi-nested PCR with Nested Universal Primer A. Each CDR3 protein is one row after TCRdb ran MiXCR on the 5' RACE reads. Of some 60,000 distinct CDR3 sequences in the sample, roughly 30% are singletons; the top ten hold 2.3%. Germline-derived CDR1 and CDR2 are MDHEN and SYDVKM. The CDR3 totals 16 residues. Trimming at V came to 8 bases and at J to 2 bases, leaving 14 bases not matched to a gene. Regarding the study as a whole: The larger-cohort validation was restricted to a single TCR beta V-J rearrangement rather than whole repertoires. Tumor memory CD4+ T cell TCR gene usage clustered with blood and lymph node memory CD4+ cells and lymph node naive CD4+ cells.

Sequenced material: tumor-infiltrating naive CD4+ T cells sorted from the breast tumor. Subset denoted: naive CD4+ T cells, CD4+CD45RA+CD25-. The TCR comes from a female donor with breast cancer. V is TRBV28 and J is TRBJ2-7, with TRBD1 identical over 8 bases. The CDR3 DNA reads TGTGCCAGCGAACAGGGGGGCGCAGGAGTCGCCTACGAGCAGTACTTC. It yields the protein CASEQGGAGVAYEQYF.